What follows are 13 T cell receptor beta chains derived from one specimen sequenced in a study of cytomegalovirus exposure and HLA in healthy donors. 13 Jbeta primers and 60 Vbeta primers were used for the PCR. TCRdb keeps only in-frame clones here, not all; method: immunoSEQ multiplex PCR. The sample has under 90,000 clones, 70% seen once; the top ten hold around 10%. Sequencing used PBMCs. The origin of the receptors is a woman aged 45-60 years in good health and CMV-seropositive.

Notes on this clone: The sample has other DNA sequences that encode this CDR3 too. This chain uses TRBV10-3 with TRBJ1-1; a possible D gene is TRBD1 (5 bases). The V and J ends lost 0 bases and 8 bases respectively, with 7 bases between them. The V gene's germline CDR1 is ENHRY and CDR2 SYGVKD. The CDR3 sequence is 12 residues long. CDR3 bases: TGTGCCATCAGTGAGTCTGGGGCAGAAGCTTTCTTT. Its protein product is CAISESGAEAFF.

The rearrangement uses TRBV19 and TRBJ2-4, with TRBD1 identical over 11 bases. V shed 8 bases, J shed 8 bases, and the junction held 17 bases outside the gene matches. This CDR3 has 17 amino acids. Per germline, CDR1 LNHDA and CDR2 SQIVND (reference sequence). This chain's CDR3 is CASSHPAGGQGGDIQYF. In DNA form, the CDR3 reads TGTGCCAGTTCTCACCCCGCGGGGGGACAGGGGGGAGACATTCAGTACTTC.

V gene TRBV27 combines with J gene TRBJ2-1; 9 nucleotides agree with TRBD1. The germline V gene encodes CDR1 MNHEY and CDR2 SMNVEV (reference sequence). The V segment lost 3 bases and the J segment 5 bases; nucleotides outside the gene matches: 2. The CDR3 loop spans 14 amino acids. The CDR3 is CASSLGQGHNEQFF. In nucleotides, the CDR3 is TGTGCCAGCAGTTTGGGACAGGGTCACAATGAGCAGTTCTTC.

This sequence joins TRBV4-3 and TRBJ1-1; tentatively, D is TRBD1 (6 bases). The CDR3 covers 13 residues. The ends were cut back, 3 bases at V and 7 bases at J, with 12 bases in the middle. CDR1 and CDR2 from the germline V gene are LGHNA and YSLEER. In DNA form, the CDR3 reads TGCGCCAGCAGCCAGGCCGGGACACTTGAAGCTTTCTTT. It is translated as CASSQAGTLEAFF.

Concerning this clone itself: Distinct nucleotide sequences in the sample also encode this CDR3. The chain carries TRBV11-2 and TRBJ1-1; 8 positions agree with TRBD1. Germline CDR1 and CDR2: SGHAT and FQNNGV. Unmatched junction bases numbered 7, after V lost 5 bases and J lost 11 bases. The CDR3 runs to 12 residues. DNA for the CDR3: TGTGCCAGCAGCCACCAGGGGGCGGGGGCTTTCTTT. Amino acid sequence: CASSHQGAGAFF.

The CDR3 DNA reads as TGTGCCAGCAGCGTAGACGGTTACTACACCTTC. Translating it yields CASSVDGYYTF. The V call is TRBV9, the J call TRBJ1-2, with unresolved D. Germline V gives CDR1 SGDLS, CDR2 YYNGEE. CDR3 length: 11 residues. The V end was cut by 0 bases, the J end by 10 bases, with 7 bases between. Using reference TRBV9 and TRBJ1-2 for the parts outside the CDR3, the full variable domain is DSGVTQTPKHLITATGQRVTLRCSPRSGDLSVYWYQQSLDQGLQFLIQYYNGEERAKGNILERFSAQQFPDLHSELNLSSLELGDSALYFCASSVDGYYTFGSGTRLTVV.

Written as DNA, the CDR3 is TGTGCCAGCAGTTCGTCTTATGGACTAGAATGGGAGCAGTACTTC. This gives the protein CASSSSYGLEWEQYF. This sequence joins TRBV27 and TRBJ2-7, with TRBD2 identical over 7 bases. This CDR3 is built from 15 residues. V shed 4 bases and J 7 bases; nucleotides not matched to a gene: 13. CDR1 MNHEY and CDR2 SMNVEV come from the germline V gene (reference sequence).

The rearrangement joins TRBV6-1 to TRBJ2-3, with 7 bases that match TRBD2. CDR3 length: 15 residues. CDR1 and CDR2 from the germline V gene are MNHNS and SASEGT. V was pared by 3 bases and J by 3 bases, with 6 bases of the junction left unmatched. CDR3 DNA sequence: TGTGCCAGCAGTGAGGGAGCGGGACCTACAGATACGCAGTATTTT. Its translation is CASSEGAGPTDTQYF.

Written as DNA, the CDR3 is TGTGCCAGCAGCGTCCTCTCTAGCGGGGGCTCCCAGTACTTC. This encodes CASSVLSSGGSQYF. V is TRBV9 and J is TRBJ2-5, with 10 positions matching TRBD2. V was clipped by 2 bases and J by 9 bases; unmatched bases: 7. CDR1 and CDR2 from the germline V gene are SGDLS and YYNGEE. This CDR3 spans 14 amino acids.

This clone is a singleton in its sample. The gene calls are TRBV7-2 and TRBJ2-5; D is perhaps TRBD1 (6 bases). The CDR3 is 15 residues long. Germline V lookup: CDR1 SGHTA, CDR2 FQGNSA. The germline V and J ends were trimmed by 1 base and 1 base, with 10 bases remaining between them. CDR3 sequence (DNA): TGTGCCAGCAGCTTAGACTGGACAGCCCAAGAGACCCAGTACTTC. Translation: CASSLDWTAQETQYF.

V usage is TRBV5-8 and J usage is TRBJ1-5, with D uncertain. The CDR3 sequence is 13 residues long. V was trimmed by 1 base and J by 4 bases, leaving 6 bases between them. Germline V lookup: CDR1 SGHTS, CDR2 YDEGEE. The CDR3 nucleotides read TGTGCCAGCAGCTTGACTCAAAATCAGCCCCAGCATTTT. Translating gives CASSLTQNQPQHF.

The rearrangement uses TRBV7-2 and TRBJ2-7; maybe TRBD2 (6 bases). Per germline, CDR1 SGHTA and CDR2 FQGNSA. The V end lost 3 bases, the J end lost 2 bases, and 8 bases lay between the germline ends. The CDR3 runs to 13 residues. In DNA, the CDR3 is TGTGCCAGCAGCTTGGACTACACCTACGAGCAGTACTTC. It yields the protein CASSLDYTYEQYF. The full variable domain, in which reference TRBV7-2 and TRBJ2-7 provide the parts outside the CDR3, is GAGVSQSPSNKVTEKGKDVELRCDPISGHTALYWYRQSLGQGLEFLIYFQGNSAPDKSGLPSDRFSAERTGGSVSTLTIQRTQQEDSAVYLCASSLDYTYEQYFGPGTRLTVT.

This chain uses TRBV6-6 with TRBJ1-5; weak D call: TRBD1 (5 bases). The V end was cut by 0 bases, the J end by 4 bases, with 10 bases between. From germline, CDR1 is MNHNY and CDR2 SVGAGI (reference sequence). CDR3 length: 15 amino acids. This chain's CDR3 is CASSYSGAENQPQHF. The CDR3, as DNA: TGTGCCAGCAGTTACTCAGGGGCTGAAAATCAGCCCCAGCATTTT.